Listed below are T cell receptor beta chains from one sample, sequenced in a study of blood T cells in healthy people across ages. MiXCR, applied by TCRdb to the 5' RACE reads, yields one record per CDR3 protein. The sample carries 800,000 to 950,000 distinct CDR3 sequences, 25% to 35% recorded once. This same sample was also part of a study on T cells of mothers and their children.

The sequenced sample consisted of blood. The origin of the receptors is a woman aged 40 to 50 in good health. Both conserved end residues are trimmed from each CDR3.

J | V | CDR3
TRBJ2-7 | TRBV20-1 | SGGRTTYEQY
TRBJ1-1 | TRBV5-1 | ASSVDGGSVNTEAF
TRBJ1-2 | TRBV4-2 | ASSQTTVTPYGGYT
TRBJ2-1 | TRBV20-1 | SAGRDRVGNEQF
TRBJ2-7 | TRBV12-3/TRBV12-4 | ASTWGGSFEQY
TRBJ2-7 | TRBV20-1 | SARDPAGGIYNEQY
TRBJ2-7 | TRBV12-3/TRBV12-4 | ASSLRDSGSYEQY
NA | TRBV4-1 | ASSRSGTSGGALETQY
TRBJ1-2 | TRBV15 | ATSRDRGDYGYT
TRBJ2-7 | TRBV5-8 | ASSRDSGGAYEQY
TRBJ2-3 | TRBV7-2 | ASRAQTSGGEVTQY
TRBJ2-5 | TRBV28 | AVPGGWETQY
TRBJ2-2 | TRBV20-1 | SASGGLNTGELF
TRBJ2-7 | TRBV28 | ASSRDSTGLEQY
TRBJ2-4 | TRBV7-9 | ASSSDSDTLLAKNIQY
TRBJ2-7 | TRBV5-1 | ASSLAGRSFYEQY
TRBJ2-2 | TRBV27 | ASSLYTTGELF
TRBJ1-2 | TRBV3-1 | ASSEITGTGVRYGYT
TRBJ1-5 | TRBV3-1 | ASSQATGGSGNQPQH
TRBJ2-2 | TRBV7-2 | ASSLTGNTGELF
TRBJ2-7 | TRBV5-1 | ASSLTGTGSYKQY
TRBJ2-3 | TRBV7-9 | ASSFRGGTDTQY
TRBJ2-7 | TRBV27 | ASRGTGSPYEQY
TRBJ2-6 | TRBV9 | ASSAYGTGYTGANVLT
TRBJ2-7 | TRBV19 | ASKGPGGVDEQY
TRBJ2-5 | TRBV3-1 | ASSQVVTSSDNEQY
TRBJ2-7 | TRBV18 | ASSPRQGWYEQY
TRBJ1-1 | TRBV7-2 | ASSLGLRTNTEAF
TRBJ2-3 | TRBV10-3 | AISAIPTDTQY
TRBJ1-2 | TRBV20-1 | SAMGQGASGYT
TRBJ1-1 | TRBV5-1 | VSSLGQGVTEAF
TRBJ2-6 | TRBV28 | ASTRPRPGANVLT
TRBJ1-2 | TRBV11-2 | VSSSTAGQGLGYT
TRBJ2-7 | TRBV15 | ATSRLGQGRYEQY
TRBJ2-6 | TRBV3-1 | ASSQVLTYSGANVLT
TRBJ1-2 | TRBV20-1 | SPAGQGVYGYT
NA | TRBV27 | ARKDLRGGGEQY